This T cell receptor (beta chain) originates from a study of T cells after posttransplantation cyclophosphamide. Busulfan-fludarabine conditioning, marrow transplant, and cyclophosphamide on days +3 and +4 were administered. V dropped 7 bases and J dropped 1; count of bases not matched to a gene: 12. Per germline, CDR1 LNHDA and CDR2 SQIVND (reference sequence). The CDR3 runs to 17 residues. Libraries were prepared by immunoSEQ multiplex PCR; TCRdb keeps only in-frame clonotypes and omits some of them. Seen here are some 43,000 clones, less than 95% observed once, and the top ten hold about 2.5%. The gene calls are TRBV19 and TRBJ1-2; TRBD1 matches at 10 bases. The TCR originated in a male patient between 60 and 69 years old who received an allogeneic stem cell transplant from a related donor and was CMV-positive. Some of these T cells may belong to the graft donor. Sequences were derived from PBMCs, sampled roughly 59 days after allogeneic stem cell transplant with posttransplant cyclophosphamide. The chain's CDR3 is CASTSGGTGAFNYGYTF. CDR3 nucleotide sequence: TGTGCCAGTACCTCGGGAGGGACAGGGGCCTTTAACTATGGCTACACCTTC.